These 26 T cell receptor beta chains came from one sample sequenced in a study of blood T cells in healthy people across ages. Next came a second PCR, run for about 7 to 12 cycles, which used a sample-barcoded 5' primer along with a J-beta primer mix. TCRdb reanalysed the 5' RACE reads using MiXCR and keeps one entry per CDR3 protein. Altogether about 1,500,000 distinct CDR3 sequences are present, around two fifths being singletons, with the ten largest covering 6.5% to 10%. Input material: blood. The receptors were sampled from a woman younger than 30 in good health.

Only a few counts were recorded for this clonotype. The gene calls are TRBV2 and TRBJ2-1, with D perhaps TRBD1 (5 bases). The CDR3 loop spans 14 amino acids. Trimming cost V 5 bases and J 8 bases, with 16 bases left between them. The germline V gene encodes CDR1 SNHLY and CDR2 FYNNEI. CDR3 in amino acids: CASSMSLGAHEQFF. The CDR3 DNA sequence: TGTGCCAGCAGTATGTCGCTAGGGGCGCATGAGCAGTTCTTC.

This clonotype was picked up a small number of times. The CDR3 sequence: CASSWPGTSPTYEQYF. The CDR3 coding sequence is TGTGCCAGCAGCTGGCCCGGGACTAGCCCCACCTACGAGCAGTACTTC. The rearrangement joins TRBV7-2 to TRBJ2-7, with TRBD2 matching over 9 bases. The CDR3 runs to 16 residues. V shed 4 bases and J 2 bases; nucleotides not matched to a gene: 9. Germline loops: CDR1 SGHTA, CDR2 FQGNSA.

The rearrangement joins TRBV20-1 to TRBJ2-5; D is ambiguous. Trimming removed 0 bases from V and 6 bases from J, with 11 bases in between. The length of the CDR3 is 13 residues. CDR1 and CDR2 from the germline V gene are DFQATT and SNEGSKA (reference sequence). The CDR3 DNA sequence: TGCAGTGCTAGAGATGGTACCTTACAGACCCAGTACTTC. The encoded protein is CSARDGTLQTQYF.

This clonotype occurred many times. An end of the junction differs from the germline gene, which may be a read error. This chain connects TRBV5-1 to TRBJ2-3; D not certain. CDR3 size: 13 residues. Per germline, CDR1 SGHRS and CDR2 YFSETQ. The CDR3 region has the DNA TGCGCCAGCAGTTTGGCAGGCCGAGATACGCAGTATTTT. It is translated as CASSLAGRDTQYF.

Points on this clonotype: Compared with germline, one end of the junction differs, possibly owing to a read error. The rearrangement uses TRBV11-2 and TRBJ1-2; D possibly corresponds to TRBD1 (6 bases). CDR1 is SGHAT and CDR2 is FQNNGV in the germline V gene. The CDR3 has 15 amino acids. In nucleotides, the CDR3 is TGTGCCAGCAGCGAGGGACATTTGACTAACTGTGGCCACACCTTC. This codes for CASSEGHLTNCGHTF.

The CDR3 nucleotides are TGCAGTGCCCTCAAAGCGGGGAAGTCCTACGAGCAGTACTTC. Translation gives CSALKAGKSYEQYF. V gene TRBV20-1 combines with J gene TRBJ2-7, with TRBD2 identical over 7 bases. V gave up 6 bases and J gave up 1 base; unmatched junction bases: 9. The CDR3 contains 14 residues. The germline V gene has CDR1 DFQATT and CDR2 SNEGSKA (reference sequence).

This clonotype came up a few times. The V gene is TRBV7-9, the J gene TRBJ2-1; possibly TRBD1 for D (5 bases). CDR3 length equals 13 residues. Trimming took off 10 bases at V and 4 bases at J, with 14 bases between the two ends. Germline values: CDR1 SEHNR, CDR2 FQNEAQ (reference sequence). The CDR3 loop reads CATDSFSYNEQFF. For the CDR3, the DNA is TGTGCCACCGACAGCTTTTCGTACAATGAGCAGTTCTTC.

This clonotype has a handful of counts. The CDR3 region is CASSYGQLLYQPQHF. CDR3 bases: TGTGCCAGCAGTTACGGGCAGCTACTTTATCAGCCCCAGCATTTT. The gene calls are TRBV6-2 or TRBV6-3 and TRBJ1-5; the D is unclear. This CDR3 is 15 amino acids long. V shed 2 bases and J shed 5 bases, with 13 bases lying between them. Germline V gene sequence: CDR1 MNHEY, CDR2 SVGEGT.

The chain has TRBV25-1 and TRBJ2-1, with 8 bases fitting TRBD1. After removal of 6 bases from V and 4 bases from J, the junction contained 8 bases not matched to a gene. The CDR3 has 15 residues. Germline assignment: CDR1 MGHDK and CDR2 SYGVNS. The DNA of the CDR3 is TGTGCCAGCAGACCTGACAGGGGCGGATACAATGAGCAGTTCTTC. This encodes CASRPDRGGYNEQFF.

J is TRBJ1-5 and V is TRBV2, with unresolved D. Germline CDR1 and CDR2: SNHLY and FYNNEI. The V and J ends lost 7 bases and 0 bases respectively, with 7 bases between them. The CDR3 has 13 residues. The CDR3 loop is CASMVFSNQPQHF. CDR3 coding DNA: TGTGCCAGCATGGTCTTTAGCAATCAGCCCCAGCATTTT.

The gene calls are TRBV5-1 and TRBJ1-1, with 7 positions matching TRBD1. The ends lost 3 bases at V and 5 bases at J; junction bases unmatched: 7. The CDR3 extends over 14 amino acids. Germline values: CDR1 SGHRS, CDR2 YFSETQ. CDR3 coding DNA: TGCGCCAGCAGCTCTTCAGGGGGGTATACTGAAGCTTTCTTT. Amino acids: CASSSSGGYTEAFF.

This clonotype was picked up a small number of times. The chain links TRBV5-1 to TRBJ2-5; weak D call: TRBD2 (5 bases). The CDR3 runs 15 residues. Germline values: CDR1 SGHRS, CDR2 YFSETQ. V lost 4 bases and J lost 5, with 18 bases in between. CDR3 in amino acids: CASSEGVWGSETQYF. CDR3 nucleotide sequence: TGCGCCAGCAGCGAGGGCGTCTGGGGTTCGGAGACCCAGTACTTC.

This clonotype has only a few counts. The rearrangement links TRBV5-1 to TRBJ2-1; D gene uncertain. The germline CDR1 and CDR2 sequences are SGHRS and YFSETQ. Trimming removed 6 bases at V and 2 bases at J, with 9 bases between. This CDR3 has 13 amino acids. The CDR3 loop reads CASTNSPYNEQFF. CDR3 coding DNA: TGCGCCAGCACTAACAGTCCCTACAATGAGCAGTTCTTC.

This clonotype has more than one count but fewer than ten. This chain links TRBV14 with TRBJ1-2; D ambiguous. Germline values: CDR1 SGHDN, CDR2 FVKESK. This CDR3 is built from 14 residues. The germline V and J ends were trimmed by 5 bases and 4 bases, with 14 bases remaining between them. CDR3 protein: CASSYQEGGYGYTF. CDR3 nucleotide sequence: TGTGCCAGCAGCTACCAGGAGGGAGGCTATGGCTACACCTTC.

The CDR3 sequence: CASTTTGSSNQPQHF. Written as DNA, the CDR3 is TGTGCCAGCACCACGACAGGCAGTAGCAATCAGCCCCAGCATTTT. V gene TRBV12-3 or TRBV12-4 combines with J gene TRBJ1-5; the D gene is possibly TRBD1 (6 bases). Between the trimmed V and J ends, which lost 7 bases and 0 bases, there was a span of 13 bases. The CDR3 is made up of 15 amino acids.

The chain combines TRBV10-3 with TRBJ1-1, with D perhaps TRBD1 (5 bases). This CDR3 is 15 amino acids long. V lost 0 bases and J lost 5, with 13 bases in between. Germline-derived CDR1 and CDR2 are ENHRY and SYGVKD. CDR3 nucleotide sequence: TGTGCCATCAGTGAGTCGGAAGGGGCTGGGACTGAAGCTTTCTTT. It encodes CAISESEGAGTEAFF.

As regards this clonotype: This clone may be a read error of a much larger clone one base away. The chain carries TRBV29-1 and TRBJ2-5; TRBD2 matches 8 bases. TRBJ2-7 explains the end of the DNA better; the J call may be wrong. CDR1 is SQVTM and CDR2 is ANQGSEA in the germline V gene. There are 16 residues in the CDR3. This chain's CDR3 is CSVEVGLAGGRHEQYF. The DNA of the CDR3 is TGCAGCGTTGAGGTTGGCCTAGCGGGCGGACGGCACGAGCAGTACTTC.

The chain joins TRBV6-5 to TRBJ2-1; 9 nucleotides agree with TRBD2. Germline CDR1 MNHEY, CDR2 SVGAGI. With 8 bases clipped from V and 14 bases from J, the junction kept 13 bases outside the gene matches. The CDR3 is 13 amino acids. The CDR3 DNA reads TGTGCCAGCGGGATATTAGCGGGAGAGGAGAAGTTCTTC. It codes for CASGILAGEEKFF.

This rearrangement joins TRBV25-1 to TRBJ2-1, with 9 bases identical to TRBD1. The length of the CDR3 is 15 residues. Per the germline V gene, CDR1 is MGHDK and CDR2 is SYGVNS. V shed 6 bases and J 2 bases; nucleotides not matched to a gene: 5. CDR3: CASSRDRETYNEQFF. The CDR3 bases are TGTGCCAGCAGCCGGGACAGGGAGACCTACAATGAGCAGTTCTTC.

This clonotype has a handful of counts. The rearrangement links TRBV20-1 to TRBJ2-4, with 10 bases aligning to TRBD1. J gave up 3 bases and V 6 bases, and 5 bases lay outside the gene matches. This CDR3 region has 14 residues. Germline CDR1 is DFQATT and CDR2 is SNEGSKA (reference sequence). CDR3 loop: CSARTGGFKNIQYF. The DNA for the CDR3 is TGCAGTGCCAGGACAGGGGGTTTCAAAAACATTCAGTACTTC.

V gene TRBV10-3 combines with J gene TRBJ2-1; D is possibly TRBD2 (5 bases). Germline V gives CDR1 ENHRY, CDR2 SYGVKD. This CDR3 contains 13 residues. Trimming removed 6 bases from V and 10 bases from J, with 16 bases in between. The CDR3 region is CAIRTGAGGEQFF. The CDR3 nucleotides are TGTGCCATCAGGACGGGCGCCGGAGGAGAGCAGTTCTTC.

This clonotype was counted between two and nine times. The chain links TRBV2 to TRBJ2-1, with unresolved D. V was pared by 7 bases and J by 6 bases, with 13 bases between. This CDR3 region has 13 residues. From germline, CDR1 is SNHLY and CDR2 FYNNEI. The CDR3 spells CASTRSQGNEQFF. CDR3 sequence (DNA): TGTGCCAGCACGAGGAGTCAAGGCAATGAGCAGTTCTTC.

The chain uses TRBV5-5 and TRBJ2-5; D gene unclear. Germline V lookup: CDR1 SGHKS, CDR2 YYEKEE (reference sequence). V shed 4 bases and J shed 1 base, with 14 bases lying between them. CDR3 length equals 15 residues. Here the CDR3 reads CASSLLDDLQETQYF. The CDR3 DNA reads as TGTGCCAGCAGCCTCCTGGATGACCTCCAAGAGACCCAGTACTTC.

This clonotype has more than one count but fewer than ten. CDR3 protein: CAISEEDEQFF. For the CDR3, the DNA is TGTGCCATCAGTGAGGAGGATGAGCAGTTCTTC. The V call is TRBV10-3, the J call TRBJ2-1; D ambiguous. Germline V gene data show CDR1 as ENHRY and CDR2 as SYGVKD. This CDR3 is 11 amino acids long. V was cut by 2 bases and J by 8 bases, with 4 bases left in between.

The rearrangement uses TRBV6-1 and TRBJ2-7; no reliable D call. The CDR3 extends over 15 amino acids. From germline, CDR1 is MNHNS and CDR2 SASEGT. Trimming pared 0 bases from V and 7 bases from J, leaving 16 bases between. The CDR3 DNA sequence: TGTGCCAGCAGTGAAGCGCTTCTGGGCAGCAATGAGCAGTACTTC. It translates to CASSEALLGSNEQYF.

In this sample, this clonotype turned up a few times. The gene calls are TRBV2 and TRBJ1-5; D unclear. The germline V gene has CDR1 SNHLY and CDR2 FYNNEI. The CDR3 is 14 amino acids. V lost 8 bases, J lost 4 bases, and 15 bases lay in between. CDR3 in DNA: TGTGCCAGCTCAAAAGGGCCCTTTAATCAGCCCCAGCATTTT. Residues: CASSKGPFNQPQHF.